The 30 T cell receptor beta chains below all came from one sample that was sequenced in a study of beta chain features in type 1 diabetes. Study results and caveats: Shortening that was moderate but significant affected the TCRB CDR3s of Type 1 diabetes patients in all four CD4+ subsets.

Reverse transcribing all isolated RNA meant expressed TCRB transcripts were sequenced. The protocol was immunoSEQ multiplex PCR, while the TCRdb copy is restricted to in-frame clones and leaves out a portion. The sample has about 340,000 clones; over 7% are singletons. The antigens of these receptors remain unknown. Sequences were obtained from central memory CD4+ T cells from blood. These TCRs come from a man younger than 45 with type 1 diabetes.

As to this clone: Other DNA sequences of this sample code for an identical CDR3. This sequence joins TRBV2 and TRBJ2-5; D call uncertain. This CDR3 region has 11 residues. Germline CDR1 is SNHLY and CDR2 is FYNNEI. Trimming cost V 0 bases and J 4 bases, with 0 bases left between them. CDR3 in amino acids: CASSEAETQYF. The CDR3 DNA is TGTGCCAGCAGTGAAGCAGAGACCCAGTACTTC.

There are a few counts of this clone. The genes are TRBV28 and TRBJ2-2, with D possibly matching TRBD2 (5 bases). Trimming cost V 3 bases and J 0 bases, with 11 bases left between them. Looked up from germline, CDR1 is MDHEN and CDR2 is SYDVKM. The CDR3 spans 16 residues. CDR3 nucleotide sequence: TGTGCCAGCAGTTTGTTCTCCGGGGCGAACACCGGGGAGCTGTTTTTT. It yields the protein CASSLFSGANTGELFF.

The chain links TRBV28 to TRBJ2-7; no clear D gene. The CDR3 loop spans 15 amino acids. Trimming stripped 1 base from V and 0 bases from J, with 10 bases between. Germline loops: CDR1 MDHEN, CDR2 SYDVKM. CDR3 amino acids: CASSLSHTISYEQYF. DNA of the CDR3: TGTGCCAGCAGTTTATCACACACGATCTCCTACGAGCAGTACTTC. Full variable domain (missing parts from reference TRBV28 and TRBJ2-7): DVKVTQSSRYLVKRTGEKVFLECVQDMDHENMFWYRQDPGLGLRLIYFSYDVKMKEKGDIPEGYSVSREKKERFSLILESASTNQTSMYLCASSLSHTISYEQYFGPGTRLTVT.

This clone was seen only a few times. CDR3 protein: CASSPGLAGSGEQFF. The CDR3 DNA follows: TGTGCCAGCAGCCCTGGACTAGCGGGGTCAGGTGAGCAGTTCTTC. The V and J genes are TRBV2 and TRBJ2-1; 12 positions agree with TRBD2. This CDR3 region has 15 residues. V was clipped by 6 bases and J by 9 bases; unmatched bases: 9. Germline V lookup: CDR1 SNHLY, CDR2 FYNNEI. Variable domain in full (rest from reference TRBV2 and TRBJ2-1): EPEVTQTPSHQVTQMGQEVILRCVPISNHLYFYWYRQILGQKVEFLVSFYNNEISEKSEIFDDQFSVERPDGSNFTLKIRSTKLEDSAMYFCASSPGLAGSGEQFFGPGTRLTVL.

The CDR3 loop reads CASSDRGGDLDTQYF. The CDR3 DNA sequence: TGTGCCAGCAGTGATCGTGGCGGGGATTTAGATACGCAGTATTTT. The chain links TRBV6-1 to TRBJ2-3; tentative D call: TRBD2 (6 bases). V was cut by 3 bases and J by 5 bases, with 15 bases left in between. The CDR3 runs 15 residues. CDR1 and CDR2 (germline): MNHNS, SASEGT.

This clone appeared a few times. The chain joins TRBV6-6 to TRBJ2-1; D remains ambiguous. There are 12 residues in the CDR3. Deletions cut 10 bases from V and 5 bases from J, with 12 bases between. CDR1 is MNHNY and CDR2 is SVGAGI in the germline V gene (reference sequence). CDR3 amino acids: CAIRTGNNEQFF. In DNA form, the CDR3 reads TGTGCCATCAGAACCGGAAACAATGAGCAGTTCTTC.

Worth noting for this clone: Other DNA sequences in the same sample also yield this CDR3. V and J are TRBV28 and TRBJ2-5, with D possibly matching TRBD2 (6 bases). This CDR3 has 13 residues. Germline V gene sequence: CDR1 MDHEN, CDR2 SYDVKM. Trimming cost V 6 bases and J 1 base, with 9 bases left between them. The CDR3 DNA reads TGTGCCAGCAGCTCCGGGGGCCAAGAGACCCAGTACTTC. Translated, it gives CASSSGGQETQYF.

This chain connects TRBV21-1 to TRBJ1-6. TRBV21-1 is a pseudogene. The CDR3 extends over 15 amino acids. The CDR3 is CASSKVSGCGSPLHF. Here the CDR3 DNA reads TGTGCCAGCAGCAAAGTCTCGGGTTGTGGATCACCCCTCCACTTT.

J is TRBJ2-7 and V is TRBV11-2; no reliable D call. V lost 1 base to trimming and J lost 5 bases, with 9 bases between them. Germline V gives CDR1 SGHAT, CDR2 FQNNGV. The CDR3 loop spans 13 amino acids. CDR3 sequence (DNA): TGTGCCAGCAGCTTAGCTCGCCTGGACGAGCAGTACTTC. Translated, it gives CASSLARLDEQYF.

This clone was found a few times. This chain joins TRBV29-1 and TRBJ2-7, with a tentative D call TRBD2 (6 bases). Germline V CDR1 and CDR2: SQVTM, ANQGSEA. V was trimmed by 6 bases and J by 7 bases, leaving 10 bases between them. The CDR3 extends over 10 amino acids. CDR3 sequence reads: CSVLREEQYF. The CDR3 bases are TGCAGCGTCTTACGGGAGGAGCAGTACTTC.

This clone was observed many times. The rearrangement joins TRBV7-9 to TRBJ2-3; 10 nucleotides match TRBD1. The CDR3 loop spans 14 amino acids. In germline, CDR1 is SEHNR, CDR2 FQNEAQ (reference sequence). V shed 5 bases, J shed 4 bases, and the junction held 3 bases outside the gene matches. CDR3 sequence (DNA): TGTGCCAGCAGCGAAGGACAGGGGGCAGATACGCAGTATTTT. Encoded protein: CASSEGQGADTQYF.

The chain employs TRBV7-9 and TRBJ1-4, with TRBD1 matching 8 bases. The CDR3 length is 16 residues. Trimming removed 5 bases from V and 2 bases from J; junction bases left unmatched: 7. The germline CDR1 and CDR2 sequences are SEHNR and FQNEAQ (reference sequence). CDR3 protein: CASSGRTGGTNEKLFF. For the CDR3, the DNA is TGTGCCAGCAGCGGCCGAACAGGGGGGACTAATGAAAAACTGTTTTTT.

In its sample, this clone was seen a few times. This chain joins TRBV7-9 and TRBJ1-2; no clear D. V was shortened by 1 base and J by 8 bases, with 8 bases between the two germline ends. There are 12 residues in the CDR3. Germline loops: CDR1 SEHNR, CDR2 FQNEAQ (reference sequence). CDR3 in amino acids: CASSLVAEGYTF. The CDR3 DNA sequence: TGTGCCAGCAGCTTAGTTGCAGAAGGCTACACCTTC.

The rearrangement links TRBV9 to TRBJ1-3; D is ambiguous. The CDR3 extends over 16 amino acids. V lost 0 bases, J lost 4 bases, and 14 bases lay in between. In germline, CDR1 is SGDLS, CDR2 YYNGEE. CDR3 sequence (DNA): TGTGCCAGCAGCGTAGGTGTCGGGGTGCAAGGAAACACCATATATTTT. Protein sequence: CASSVGVGVQGNTIYF.

This clone was detected a few times. This chain joins TRBV28 and TRBJ1-2; TRBD1 might be the D (5 bases). This CDR3 is built from 12 residues. From germline, CDR1 is MDHEN and CDR2 SYDVKM. V gave up 3 bases and J gave up 7 bases, with 9 bases separating them. CDR3: CASSLAGSGYTF. The CDR3 DNA reads as TGTGCCAGCAGTTTGGCAGGGAGTGGCTACACCTTC.

This clone was counted between two and nine times. In the same sample, other DNA sequences code for this CDR3. The rearrangement joins TRBV5-1 to TRBJ1-2, with D possibly matching TRBD1 (5 bases). The CDR3 length is 14 residues. CDR1 is SGHRS and CDR2 is YFSETQ in the germline V gene. V lost 0 bases to trimming and J lost 1 base, with 7 bases between them. DNA for the CDR3: TGCGCCAGCAGCTTGGGGCAGGGTAACTATGGCTACACCTTC. Translating gives CASSLGQGNYGYTF.

A few counts support this clone. The chain is built from TRBV11-2 and TRBJ2-7, with D uncertain. The CDR3 contains 13 residues. The germline V and J ends were trimmed by 4 bases and 1 base, with 8 bases remaining between them. Per the germline V gene, CDR1 is SGHAT and CDR2 is FQNNGV. CDR3 sequence reads: CASSWQPSYEQYF. The CDR3 coding sequence is TGTGCCAGCAGCTGGCAACCGTCCTACGAGCAGTACTTC.

The chain recombines TRBV19 with TRBJ2-7; TRBD1 matches 11 bases. The CDR3 is 15 amino acids. Trimming at V came to 4 bases and at J to 5 bases, leaving 7 bases not matched to a gene. Germline-derived CDR1 and CDR2 are LNHDA and SQIVND (reference sequence). CDR3 loop: CASSTRTGGVDEQYF. For the CDR3, the DNA is TGTGCCAGTAGTACTCGGACAGGGGGCGTCGACGAGCAGTACTTC.

In this sample, this clone turned up many times. The chain couples TRBV15 to TRBJ1-2; TRBD1 agrees at 7 bases. This CDR3 comprises 14 residues. V dropped 8 bases and J dropped 6; count of bases not matched to a gene: 12. In germline, CDR1 is LNHNV, CDR2 YYDKDF (reference sequence). CDR3 coding DNA: TGTGCCACCGCGAACAGGGGAATCGCTCATGGCTACACCTTC. Protein: CATANRGIAHGYTF.

This clone was picked up a small number of times. The chain combines TRBV7-2 with TRBJ2-3; a weak D match, TRBD2 (6 bases). Germline CDR1 is SGHTA and CDR2 is FQGNSA. The CDR3 consists of 14 residues. V was clipped by 6 bases and J by 6 bases, with 16 bases between them. CDR3 loop: CASSSRGTPDTQYF. The CDR3 DNA is TGTGCCAGCAGTTCCCGGGGGACCCCGGATACGCAGTATTTT.

DNA of the CDR3: TGCGCCAGCAGTTTTTCAGCGGGACACCCGCCGAACACCGGGGAGCTGTTTTTT. Its protein product is CASSFSAGHPPNTGELFF. The chain recombines TRBV5-1 with TRBJ2-2; D perhaps matches TRBD2 (7 bases). Trimming removed 5 bases at V and 0 bases at J, with 20 bases between. Germline V gene lookup returns CDR1 SGHRS and CDR2 YFSETQ. The CDR3 has 18 residues.

This clone showed up just a few times. The gene calls are TRBV5-1 and TRBJ1-1; D is ambiguous. Trimming pared 4 bases from V and 3 bases from J, leaving 13 bases between. Germline CDR1 SGHRS, CDR2 YFSETQ. CDR3 length equals 14 residues. CDR3 protein: CASSPRQPDTEAFF. The CDR3, as DNA: TGCGCCAGCAGCCCTAGGCAGCCCGACACTGAAGCTTTCTTT.

The table lists this clone with a few counts. The chain carries TRBV5-6 and TRBJ2-5, with 10 bases lining up with TRBD2. Germline CDR1 SGHDT, CDR2 YYEEEE. This CDR3 comprises 16 residues. V lost 0 bases to trimming and J lost 4 bases; unmatched junction nucleotides: 6. The CDR3 loop is CASSLERGGAGETQYF. CDR3 nucleotides: TGTGCCAGCAGCTTGGAGCGGGGGGGCGCGGGAGAGACCCAGTACTTC.

V and J are TRBV5-8 and TRBJ2-4, with D unclear. V lost 4 bases to trimming and J lost 9 bases, with 11 bases between them. Germline V gene sequence: CDR1 SGHTS, CDR2 YDEGEE. This CDR3 region has 12 residues. The CDR3 nucleotides read TGTGCCAGCAGCCCCTCCCCCGGCATTCAGTACTTC. Encoded protein: CASSPSPGIQYF.

This clone was counted a few times. One end of the junction fails to match germline, which may point to a read error. The chain joins TRBV2 to TRBJ2-7; TRBD1 agrees at 10 bases. The CDR3 sequence is 14 residues long. Germline V lookup: CDR1 SNHLY, CDR2 FYNNEI. The CDR3 DNA follows: TGTGCCAGCAGGGAAGGACAGGGGGACTACGAGCAGTACTTC. Residues: CASREGQGDYEQYF.

This clone was observed a handful of times. This chain uses TRBV21-1 with TRBJ2-4; the DNA was not compared with TRBD2, the D call given in the table. TRBV21-1 is tagged as a pseudogene. The CDR3 is 14 amino acids. DNA of the CDR3: TGTGCCAGCAGCAACCGAGTTTCCAAAAACATTCAGTACTTC. Its translation: CASSNRVSKNIQYF.

This clone was observed a handful of times. V usage is TRBV29-1 and J usage is TRBJ2-7; D is perhaps TRBD1 or TRBD2 (5 bases each). Germline CDR1 and CDR2: SQVTM and ANQGSEA. Trimming took off 0 bases at V and 4 bases at J, with 19 bases between the two ends. The length of the CDR3 is 16 residues. The CDR3 protein is CSVEDRTGTGLYEQYF. CDR3 DNA sequence: TGCAGCGTTGAAGATAGGACCGGGACGGGCTTATACGAGCAGTACTTC.

In this sample, this clone turned up a few times. The V and J genes are TRBV28 and TRBJ2-7, with unresolved D. Trimming removed 2 bases at V and 6 bases at J, with 11 bases between. The V gene's germline CDR1 is MDHEN and CDR2 SYDVKM. CDR3 size: 13 residues. The CDR3 nucleotides are TGTGCCAGCAGTTTAGTCAGTCAAAGCGAGCAGTACTTC. Residues: CASSLVSQSEQYF.

This clone was found many times. CDR3 amino acids: CASSWSAGGLAKNIQYF. Written as DNA, the CDR3 is TGTGCCAGCAGCTGGAGCGCGGGGGGTCTAGCCAAAAACATTCAGTACTTC. The V gene is TRBV7-2, the J gene TRBJ2-4; 8 nucleotides line up with TRBD2. Germline trimming cut 4 bases from V and 0 bases from J; bases unmatched to any gene: 8. The CDR3 has 17 residues. From germline, CDR1 is SGHTA and CDR2 FQGNSA. The full variable domain, rest sourced from reference TRBV7-2 and TRBJ2-4, is GAGVSQSPSNKVTEKGKDVELRCDPISGHTALYWYRQSLGQGLEFLIYFQGNSAPDKSGLPSDRFSAERTGGSVSTLTIQRTQQEDSAVYLCASSWSAGGLAKNIQYFGAGTRLSVL.

This clone was counted between two and nine times. J is TRBJ1-1 and V is TRBV19, with 8 positions matching TRBD1. This CDR3 is built from 16 residues. Unmatched junction bases numbered 7, after V lost 0 bases and J lost 4 bases. Germline-derived CDR1 and CDR2 are LNHDA and SQIVND (reference sequence). The CDR3 nucleotides are TGTGCCAGTAGTATAGACAGGGGGCCACGGGGCACTGAAGCTTTCTTT. Amino acids: CASSIDRGPRGTEAFF.